These 8 T cell receptor beta chains came from one sample sequenced in a study of cytomegalovirus exposure and HLA in healthy donors. Primers: 60 Vbeta forward and 13 Jbeta reverse. The repertoire was sequenced with immunoSEQ multiplex PCR; TCRdb's copy has only in-frame clones and lacks some. In the table there are roughly 150,000 clones, roughly four fifths of which are singletons. The sequencing input was PBMCs. The receptors stem from a woman aged 45-65 years in good health and CMV-seropositive.

The chain couples TRBV28 to TRBJ1-5; D is perhaps TRBD1 (5 bases). The CDR3 contains 15 residues. V was pared by 7 bases and J by 3 bases, with 16 bases between. Per germline, CDR1 MDHEN and CDR2 SYDVKM. CDR3 protein: CASTPTGGTNQPQHF. Written as DNA, the CDR3 is TGTGCCAGCACTCCGACGGGAGGGACCAATCAGCCCCAGCATTTT.

The chain's CDR3 is CSVEDTGNQETQYF. The DNA for the CDR3 is TGCAGCGTTGAAGATACGGGTAACCAAGAGACCCAGTACTTC. The rearrangement uses TRBV29-1 and TRBJ2-5, with D unresolved. The V end lost 0 bases, the J end lost 0 bases, and 8 bases lay between the germline ends. The CDR3 is made up of 14 amino acids. The germline CDR1 and CDR2 sequences are SQVTM and ANQGSEA. Supplemented by reference TRBV29-1 and TRBJ2-5, the full variable domain reads SAVISQKPSRDICQRGTSLTIQCQVDSQVTMMFWYRQQPGQSLTLIATANQGSEATYESGFVIDKFPISRPNLTFSTLTVSNMSPEDSSIYLCSVEDTGNQETQYFGPGTRLLVL.

CDR3 loop: CASSGTSGQETQYF. CDR3 nucleotide sequence: TGTGCCAGCAGTGGGACTAGCGGGCAAGAGACCCAGTACTTC. This chain links TRBV2 with TRBJ2-5; 11 bases line up with TRBD2. Germline V CDR1 and CDR2: SNHLY, FYNNEI. Unmatched junction bases numbered 0, after V lost 4 bases and J lost 2 bases. This CDR3 is 14 amino acids long.

This sequence joins TRBV6-6 and TRBJ2-2; D ambiguous. V gave up 2 bases and J gave up 1 base, with 8 bases separating them. This CDR3 is built from 15 residues. Germline assignment: CDR1 MNHNY and CDR2 SVGAGI (reference sequence). CDR3 coding DNA: TGTGCCAGCAGTTACCAACAGCAGAACACCGGGGAGCTGTTTTTT. Amino acid sequence: CASSYQQQNTGELFF.

This clone was observed a few times. The rearrangement links TRBV9 to TRBJ1-4, with 9 bases fitting TRBD1. The ends lost 3 bases at V and 8 bases at J; junction bases unmatched: 11. CDR3 length equals 16 residues. The germline gives CDR1 SGDLS, CDR2 YYNGEE. Here the CDR3 reads CASSAGTGSVGEKLFF. The CDR3 bases are TGTGCCAGCAGCGCGGGGACAGGGAGTGTAGGGGAAAAACTGTTTTTT.

The rearrangement joins TRBV29-1 to TRBJ2-3; weak D call: TRBD2 (6 bases). CDR1 SQVTM and CDR2 ANQGSEA come from the germline V gene. This CDR3 is built from 13 residues. Trimming took off 8 bases at V and 3 bases at J, with 15 bases between the two ends. CDR3 DNA sequence: TGCAGCTATGCAAGCGGAGGGACAGATACGCAGTATTTT. Translation: CSYASGGTDTQYF.

The chain combines TRBV19 with TRBJ1-4; D gene ambiguous. The germline CDR1 and CDR2 sequences are LNHDA and SQIVND (reference sequence). The length of the CDR3 is 14 residues. V was shortened by 5 bases and J by 4 bases, with 11 bases between the two germline ends. In nucleotides, the CDR3 is TGTGCCAGTAGTCGGAGCAGCCTTAATGAAAAACTGTTTTTT. Protein product: CASSRSSLNEKLFF.

The genes are TRBV2 and TRBJ1-1, with 7 bases fitting TRBD1. The junction had 5 bases not matched to a gene; V was cut back by 6 bases and J by 1 base. The CDR3 is 14 amino acids. From germline, CDR1 is SNHLY and CDR2 FYNNEI. The CDR3 sequence is CASRKTGTNTEAFF. In DNA, the CDR3 is TGTGCCAGCAGGAAGACAGGGACGAACACTGAAGCTTTCTTT.